This T cell receptor (beta chain) was identified in a study of blood T cell repertoires in COVID-19. Study details: The United States, Italy and Spain provided the acute and convalescent COVID-19 samples. T cells, B-cell-depleted T cells, or PBMCs provided the cDNA or gDNA that served as material.

Authors' analysis steps: By means of reference gene primer amplification, nucleated cell counts were estimated. Generated by immunoSEQ multiplex PCR, the TCRdb table keeps only in-frame clones and is missing some. Clonal size and the V and J genes are those of that table, whereas D and trimming came from the DNA. Among 150,000 to 200,000 clones listed, roughly nine tenths were seen once. V dropped 6 bases and J dropped 8 bases, with 13 bases sitting between them. This CDR3 comprises 13 residues. Germline V gene lookup returns CDR1 MDHEN and CDR2 SYDVKM. Source material: peripheral blood. This rearrangement joins TRBV28 to TRBJ1-4, with D unclear. This receptor was identified in a young man who had recovered from COVID-19. The CDR3 nucleotides read TGTGCCAGCAGCCCCTCTAGTTTAGAAAAACTGTTTTTT. This sequence encodes CASSPSSLEKLFF.